Below, 7 T cell receptor beta chains from the same sample are listed, as sequenced in a study of T cell changes during pregnancy in multiple sclerosis. Assay: immunoSEQ multiplex PCR; the TCRdb copy retains only in-frame clones and omits some. The table records about 32,000 clones, roughly 89% of them present only once. The starting material was CD8+ T cells from peripheral blood mononuclear cells, obtained in the second trimester of pregnancy. The receptors come from a female donor with multiple sclerosis, enrolled in a pregnancy study.

The gene calls are TRBV7-6 and TRBJ2-7; 7 bases line up with TRBD1. The germline gives CDR1 SGHVS, CDR2 FNYEAQ. With V trimmed by 5 bases and J by 5 bases, 12 bases remained unmatched. This CDR3 contains 15 residues. The CDR3 DNA sequence: TGTGCCAGCAGCCCCCTAAGACAGGGTGTCCACGAGCAGTACTTC. It codes for CASSPLRQGVHEQYF.

This chain connects TRBV28 to TRBJ2-7; TRBD1 might be the D (5 bases). The CDR3 is 16 residues long. Trimming left V 5 bases short and J 1 base short, with 18 bases between. Germline assignment: CDR1 MDHEN and CDR2 SYDVKM. CDR3 DNA: TGTGCCAGCAGTCCTCCGGAACGGACATCGTCCTACGAGCAGTACTTC. Amino acids: CASSPPERTSSYEQYF.

The rearrangement links TRBV7-8 to TRBJ2-2; perhaps TRBD1 as D (5 bases). The CDR3 is 17 residues long. V was shortened by 3 bases and J by 0 bases, with 14 bases between the two germline ends. The germline V gene has CDR1 SGHVS and CDR2 FQNEAQ. The CDR3: CASSFPGTGPNTGELFF. CDR3 sequence (DNA): TGTGCCAGCAGCTTCCCCGGTACAGGTCCGAACACCGGGGAGCTGTTTTTT.

This chain links TRBV19 with TRBJ1-1; D gene ambiguous. The germline V and J ends were trimmed by 6 bases and 1 base, with 12 bases remaining between them. The CDR3 runs 14 residues. CDR1 LNHDA and CDR2 SQIVND come from the germline V gene (reference sequence). Here the CDR3 reads CASSRLEANTEAFF. CDR3 nucleotide sequence: TGTGCCAGTAGCCGACTCGAGGCGAACACTGAAGCTTTCTTT.

This rearrangement joins TRBV2 to TRBJ2-1; D not resolved. V was trimmed by 8 bases and J by 4 bases, leaving 12 bases between them. The CDR3 length is 13 residues. CDR1 and CDR2 from the germline V gene are SNHLY and FYNNEI. CDR3 coding DNA: TGTGCCAGCGGCATCCAGGCTTACAATGAGCAGTTCTTC. Its translation is CASGIQAYNEQFF.

The chain uses TRBV6-1 and TRBJ1-2, with 11 nucleotides matching TRBD1. Germline V lookup: CDR1 MNHNS, CDR2 SASEGT. The trim removed 5 bases at V and 2 bases at J, leaving 4 bases unmatched. This CDR3 spans 15 amino acids. The CDR3 DNA is TGTGCCAGCAGTCTACGGACAGGGGGCAACTATGGCTACACCTTC. Amino acids: CASSLRTGGNYGYTF.

This clone came up once. The chain has TRBV7-9 and TRBJ1-4; the D is unclear. CDR1 is SEHNR, CDR2 FQNEAQ, per germline (reference sequence). The CDR3 length is 15 residues. Between the trimmed V and J ends, which lost 5 bases and 0 bases, there was a span of 10 bases. CDR3 in amino acids: CASSLPGATNEKLFF. The DNA for the CDR3 is TGTGCCAGCAGCCTCCCCGGGGCAACTAATGAAAAACTGTTTTTT.